A single sample gave rise to the 30 T cell receptor beta chains below, sequenced in a study of shared clonotypes between healthy human individuals. The method was immunoSEQ multiplex PCR; TCRdb's version includes in-frame clones alone and lacks a portion of them. The sample holds roughly 1,100,000 clones; 65% to 75% are singletons and the top ten take approximately 1.5%. The sequenced material came from memory CD4+ T cells sorted from blood. Subset described: CD45RA-negative fraction. These receptors were collected from a man aged 18 to 35 in good health.

This clone was detected only once. The rearrangement uses TRBV5-4 and TRBJ2-5; D not resolved. From germline, CDR1 is SGHNT and CDR2 YYREEE (reference sequence). Trimming removed 0 bases at V and 5 bases at J, with 14 bases between. The CDR3 is made up of 15 amino acids. The CDR3 nucleotides are TGTGCCAGCAGCTTGGAGACGAGAGAGAAGGAGACCCAGTACTTC. It is translated as CASSLETREKETQYF.

This clone was counted only a few times. This chain connects TRBV7-9 to TRBJ1-2; 8 positions match TRBD1. The V segment lost 2 bases and the J segment 12 bases; nucleotides outside the gene matches: 8. Germline-derived CDR1 and CDR2 are SEHNR and FQNEAQ (reference sequence). CDR3 length equals 13 residues. CDR3 in DNA: TGTGCCAGCAGCTTACCCAATTCAGGGGGCGACACCTTC. Residues: CASSLPNSGGDTF. Filled out from reference TRBV7-9 and TRBJ1-2, the complete variable domain reads DTGVSQNPRHKITKRGQNVTFRCDPISEHNRLYWYRQTLGQGPEFLTYFQNEAQLEKSRLLSDRFSAERPKGSFSTLEIQRTEQGDSAMYLCASSLPNSGGDTFGSGTRLTVV.

V is TRBV7-2 and J is TRBJ2-4; D gene ambiguous. The CDR3 has 14 residues. Germline V lookup: CDR1 SGHTA, CDR2 FQGNSA. Between the trimmed V and J ends, which lost 5 bases and 0 bases, there was a span of 8 bases. CDR3 in amino acids: CASSTRLAKNIQYF. In DNA form, the CDR3 reads TGTGCCAGCAGCACCCGACTAGCCAAAAACATTCAGTACTTC.

V gene TRBV11-3 combines with J gene TRBJ1-3; weak D call: TRBD1 (5 bases). Trimming left V 8 bases short and J 0 bases short, with 20 bases between. Germline V gene data show CDR1 as SGHNT and CDR2 as YENEEA. This CDR3 has 17 residues. The CDR3 here is CASGGTIVILSGNTIYF. The CDR3 bases are TGTGCCAGCGGCGGGACCATTGTCATTCTCTCTGGAAACACCATATATTTT.

The CDR3 DNA reads as TGTGCCAGCTCACCGAGACGGGACAGCTTCTCTGGAAACACCATATATTTT. Translation: CASSPRRDSFSGNTIYF. The genes are TRBV18 and TRBJ1-3; 7 bases align to TRBD1. With 3 bases clipped from V and 0 bases from J, the junction kept 8 bases outside the gene matches. The V gene's germline CDR1 is KGHSH and CDR2 LQKENI. The CDR3 length is 17 residues.

The chain has TRBV27 and TRBJ1-5, with D tentatively TRBD1 (5 bases). Trimming removed 3 bases from V and 0 bases from J, with 15 bases in between. The CDR3 spans 17 residues. Germline V gene data show CDR1 as MNHEY and CDR2 as SMNVEV (reference sequence). CDR3 loop: CASSLRLGGDSNQPQHF. For the CDR3, the DNA is TGTGCCAGCAGTTTGCGTTTAGGAGGGGATAGCAATCAGCCCCAGCATTTT.

The V call is TRBV28, the J call TRBJ2-7; D is unclear. CDR1 is MDHEN, CDR2 SYDVKM, per germline. V was shortened by 1 base and J by 6 bases, with 4 bases between the two germline ends. The CDR3 has 11 residues. In nucleotides, the CDR3 is TGTGCCAGCAGTTTATTTGGCGAGCAGTACTTC. Translating gives CASSLFGEQYF. The whole variable domain, filled in from reference TRBV28 and TRBJ2-7, reads DVKVTQSSRYLVKRTGEKVFLECVQDMDHENMFWYRQDPGLGLRLIYFSYDVKMKEKGDIPEGYSVSREKKERFSLILESASTNQTSMYLCASSLFGEQYFGPGTRLTVT.

The V call is TRBV30, the J call TRBJ2-7; no reliable D call. CDR3 length: 12 residues. V was clipped by 1 base and J by 8 bases, with 12 bases between them. Germline loops: CDR1 GTSNPN, CDR2 SVGIG (reference sequence). CDR3 nucleotides: TGTGCCTGGAGTGAGGACCGGGCCAAGCAGTACTTC. This translates into CAWSEDRAKQYF.

The genes are TRBV2 and TRBJ2-3; no firm D call. V gave up 5 bases and J gave up 2 bases, with 11 bases separating them. This CDR3 region has 14 residues. Germline V lookup: CDR1 SNHLY, CDR2 FYNNEI. CDR3 protein: CASSLTEVTDTQYF. The CDR3 nucleotides are TGTGCCAGCAGTTTAACAGAGGTCACAGATACGCAGTATTTT. Full variable domain (rest looked up from reference TRBV2 and TRBJ2-3): EPEVTQTPSHQVTQMGQEVILRCVPISNHLYFYWYRQILGQKVEFLVSFYNNEISEKSEIFDDQFSVERPDGSNFTLKIRSTKLEDSAMYFCASSLTEVTDTQYFGPGTRLTVL.

The chain carries TRBV11-2 and TRBJ2-1, with TRBD2 identical over 8 bases. J gave up 10 bases and V 3 bases, and 5 bases lay outside the gene matches. The CDR3 is 13 amino acids. The germline V gene has CDR1 SGHAT and CDR2 FQNNGV. CDR3 protein: CASSFGGAGEQFF. CDR3 DNA sequence: TGTGCCAGCAGCTTCGGGGGGGCCGGAGAGCAGTTCTTC.

The V call is TRBV11-3, the J call TRBJ2-6, with TRBD1 identical over 7 bases. CDR1 SGHNT and CDR2 YENEEA come from the germline V gene. Trimming at V came to 5 bases and at J to 1 base, leaving 11 bases not matched to a gene. The CDR3 loop spans 18 amino acids. Written as DNA, the CDR3 is TGTGCCAGCAGCAAGGGGGACAGCTTACAATCTGGGGCCAACGTCCTGACTTTC. Its protein is CASSKGDSLQSGANVLTF.

J is TRBJ2-2 and V is TRBV11-3; D gene uncertain. The CDR3 sequence is 15 residues long. The germline V gene has CDR1 SGHNT and CDR2 YENEEA. V was cut by 1 base and J by 6 bases, with 12 bases left in between. The CDR3 sequence: CASSLVSGPAGELFF. The CDR3 DNA sequence: TGTGCCAGCAGCTTAGTTTCCGGCCCGGCCGGGGAGCTGTTTTTT.

As regards this clone: In the same sample, other DNA sequences code for this CDR3. The chain has TRBV9 and TRBJ2-3, with D possibly matching TRBD2 (5 bases). Trimming pared 0 bases from V and 3 bases from J, leaving 8 bases between. This CDR3 is built from 14 residues. Looked up from germline, CDR1 is SGDLS and CDR2 is YYNGEE. The CDR3 sequence: CASSVGTGTDTQYF. CDR3 in DNA: TGTGCCAGCAGCGTAGGGACGGGGACAGATACGCAGTATTTT.

The J gene is TRBJ2-5, the V gene TRBV6-5; 8 positions agree with TRBD2. CDR3 length: 15 residues. The V gene end was trimmed by 5 bases and the J gene end by 5 bases; junction bases not matched to a gene: 10. The germline CDR1 and CDR2 sequences are MNHEY and SVGAGI. The CDR3 loop is CASSPGGRKGETQYF. In DNA, the CDR3 is TGTGCCAGCAGTCCAGGCGGGAGGAAGGGGGAGACCCAGTACTTC.

The chain employs TRBV28 and TRBJ2-7; the match to TRBD2 covers 7 bases. From germline, CDR1 is MDHEN and CDR2 SYDVKM. This CDR3 spans 15 amino acids. Trimming cost V 2 bases and J 4 bases; bases outside gene matches: 8. CDR3: CASSLSTSVIYEQYF. The CDR3 nucleotides are TGTGCCAGCAGTTTAAGCACTAGCGTTATTTACGAGCAGTACTTC.

This chain uses TRBV5-1 with TRBJ2-3, with a possible D match to TRBD2 (6 bases). The CDR3 sequence is 15 residues long. V lost 3 bases and J 2 bases, leaving 13 bases between the germline ends. Germline V gene data show CDR1 as SGHRS and CDR2 as YFSETQ. This CDR3 reads CASSSGTYDTDTQYF. The CDR3 DNA sequence: TGCGCCAGCAGCTCCGGGACTTACGACACAGATACGCAGTATTTT.

This clone has only one observation. V usage is TRBV10-3 and J usage is TRBJ1-5; 9 nucleotides agree with TRBD1. The V gene end was trimmed by 10 bases and the J gene end by 0 bases; junction bases not matched to a gene: 7. Germline loops: CDR1 ENHRY, CDR2 SYGVKD. This CDR3 spans 15 amino acids. DNA of the CDR3: TGTGCCAGCGCACAGGGGGCGGCTAGCAATCAGCCCCAGCATTTT. It codes for CASAQGAASNQPQHF.

This chain uses TRBV5-1 with TRBJ1-1; 7 nucleotides agree with TRBD1. The CDR3 is made up of 16 amino acids. J was trimmed by 0 bases and V by 4 bases; bases with no gene match: 9. The germline V gene encodes CDR1 SGHRS and CDR2 YFSETQ. The CDR3 spells CASSPPGQHMNTEAFF. The DNA of the CDR3 is TGCGCCAGCAGCCCCCCGGGACAGCACATGAACACTGAAGCTTTCTTT.

This clone was seen a few times. The V and J genes are TRBV5-1 and TRBJ2-2; D possibly matches TRBD1 or TRBD2 (5 bases each). The germline V gene has CDR1 SGHRS and CDR2 YFSETQ. The CDR3 totals 19 residues. Trimming left V 0 bases short and J 5 bases short, with 23 bases between. The CDR3 sequence: CASSLVSPSTEWGTGELFF. The CDR3 bases are TGCGCCAGCAGCTTGGTATCTCCTTCGACAGAGTGGGGGACCGGGGAGCTGTTTTTT. The complete variable domain, with remaining parts taken from reference TRBV5-1 and TRBJ2-2, reads KAGVTQTPRYLIKTRGQQVTLSCSPISGHRSVSWYQQTPGQGLQFLFEYFSETQRNKGNFPGRFSGRQFSNSRSEMNVSTLELGDSALYLCASSLVSPSTEWGTGELFFGEGSRLTVL.

The gene calls are TRBV10-3 and TRBJ1-1; D may be TRBD1 (6 bases). There are 13 residues in the CDR3. V lost 3 bases, J lost 5 bases, and 10 bases lay in between. Looked up from germline, CDR1 is ENHRY and CDR2 is SYGVKD. This CDR3 reads CAISEGGLTEAFF. The CDR3 nucleotides read TGTGCCATCAGTGAAGGGGGTTTAACTGAAGCTTTCTTT.

This clone appeared once. At the DNA level, this CDR3 is encoded by other sequences in the same sample as well. The chain carries TRBV15 and TRBJ1-5; D not certain. CDR3 length equals 14 residues. Germline CDR1 reads LNHNV; CDR2 reads YYDKDF (reference sequence). V lost 1 base to trimming and J lost 4 bases, with 8 bases between them. The CDR3 bases are TGTGCCACCAGCAGAGGTCAGGTAAATCAGCCCCAGCATTTT. This encodes CATSRGQVNQPQHF.

The V and J genes are TRBV6-5 and TRBJ2-7, with D maybe TRBD2 (6 bases). This CDR3 spans 13 amino acids. V was cut by 2 bases and J by 4 bases, with 9 bases left in between. The germline V gene has CDR1 MNHEY and CDR2 SVGAGI. CDR3 DNA sequence: TGTGCCAGCAGTTACGGGGGGATGTACGAGCAGTACTTC. It encodes CASSYGGMYEQYF.

The rearrangement links TRBV2 to TRBJ2-7; 10 bases fit TRBD2. In germline, CDR1 is SNHLY, CDR2 FYNNEI. The V gene end was trimmed by 2 bases and the J gene end by 6 bases; junction bases not matched to a gene: 4. The length of the CDR3 is 14 residues. The CDR3 region has the DNA TGTGCCAGCAGTGAACCTAGCGGGGGAGGCGAGCAGTACTTC. It translates to CASSEPSGGGEQYF.

The V and J genes are TRBV19 and TRBJ2-2; 11 bases line up with TRBD2. The germline gives CDR1 LNHDA, CDR2 SQIVND (reference sequence). The CDR3 consists of 16 residues. Germline trimming cut 5 bases from V and 5 bases from J; bases unmatched to any gene: 7. CDR3 sequence: CASSQTGTSGTGELFF. As DNA, the CDR3 is TGTGCCAGTAGTCAGACCGGGACTAGCGGAACCGGGGAGCTGTTTTTT. Looking up the rest from reference TRBV19 and TRBJ2-2 gives the full variable domain: DGGITQSPKYLFRKEGQNVTLSCEQNLNHDAMYWYRQDPGQGLRLIYYSQIVNDFQKGDIAEGYSVSREKKESFPLTVTSAQKNPTAFYLCASSQTGTSGTGELFFGEGSRLTVL.

J is TRBJ2-4 and V is TRBV7-8; the D gene is possibly TRBD2 (6 bases). V was cut by 2 bases and J by 0 bases, with 11 bases left in between. This CDR3 is built from 16 residues. The germline CDR1 and CDR2 sequences are SGHVS and FQNEAQ. Written as DNA, the CDR3 is TGTGCCAGCAGCTTATTATCCGGGGGAGCCAAAAACATTCAGTACTTC. Translation: CASSLLSGGAKNIQYF.

This sequence joins TRBV5-6 and TRBJ2-3; D ambiguous. V lost 2 bases and J lost 3, with 7 bases in between. The CDR3 is 13 residues long. Germline CDR1 reads SGHDT; CDR2 reads YYEEEE. CDR3 loop: CASSFEGTDTQYF. The CDR3 DNA follows: TGTGCCAGCAGCTTCGAAGGGACAGATACGCAGTATTTT.

The J gene is TRBJ1-6, the V gene TRBV9; D might be TRBD1 (5 bases). V was clipped by 0 bases and J by 9 bases, with 10 bases between them. CDR3 length equals 14 residues. Germline CDR1 and CDR2: SGDLS and YYNGEE. The CDR3 protein is CASSVGQTASPLHF. The DNA of the CDR3 is TGTGCCAGCAGCGTAGGGCAGACAGCTTCACCCCTCCACTTT.

This clone appeared a few times. V gene TRBV6-1 combines with J gene TRBJ2-5; 11 bases agree with TRBD2. Germline assignment: CDR1 MNHNS and CDR2 SASEGT. Losses at the gene ends were 7 bases for V and 7 bases for J; bases not matched to a gene: 11. CDR3 size: 15 residues. The chain's CDR3 is CASTGGLAGGGTQYF. DNA for the CDR3: TGTGCCAGCACCGGAGGACTAGCGGGCGGCGGGACCCAGTACTTC.

There are a few counts of this clone. The chain employs TRBV19 and TRBJ1-4; D ambiguous. Trimming removed 11 bases from V and 4 bases from J, with 11 bases in between. The germline V gene has CDR1 LNHDA and CDR2 SQIVND (reference sequence). CDR3 length: 12 amino acids. CDR3 bases: TGTGCCTCGGGGTCACTTAATGAAAAACTGTTTTTT. The encoded protein is CASGSLNEKLFF.

With respect to this clone: The sample holds other DNA sequences that translate to the same CDR3. CDR3 bases: TGCGCCAGCAGCTTGAGGCCATACGAGCAGTACTTC. It specifies CASSLRPYEQYF. This sequence joins TRBV5-1 and TRBJ2-7; D not certain. Germline values: CDR1 SGHRS, CDR2 YFSETQ. CDR3 size: 12 residues. The V end lost 1 base, the J end lost 4 bases, and 6 bases lay between the germline ends.